This T cell receptor (beta chain) was captured by sequencing in a study of molecular identifiers for immune sequencing clone quantification. Across the whole study: Naive CD8 cell RNA, from 20,000 or 100,000 cells, was split five ways in replicates, with four sequenced.

Libraries of naive CD8 cells were prepared from around 20,000 to 990,000 sorted cells using 10%, 30% or 50% RNA. Whole-study findings and limits: Investigators reportedly could detect spiked Jurkat TCR RNA from one cell among 980,000 or so naive cells.

Bulk libraries came from a prior protocol with listed TCR primers. In TCRdb, the PCR reads were re-called with MiXCR into one record per CDR3 protein. The sample yields about 300,000 distinct CDR3 sequences, about a fifth seen once. From germline, CDR1 is LGHNA and CDR2 YSLEER. Trimming left V 0 bases short and J 3 bases short, with 21 bases between. There are 18 residues in the CDR3. Only a few counts were recorded for this clonotype. Antigen specificity is unknown. This receptor was taken from a human donor in good health. Some libraries in this study had Jurkat cell RNA spiked in. Sequencing used naive CD8+ T cells from blood, with Jurkat cell RNA spiked in. Regarding subset: FACS-sorted CD8+CD4-CCR7+CD45RA+ naive T cells. This chain links TRBV4-3 with TRBJ2-7; D is ambiguous. The CDR3 loop is CASSQDISGLTAYYEQYF. CDR3 coding DNA: TGCGCCAGCAGCCAAGATATTTCGGGTCTAACCGCATACTACGAGCAGTACTTC.